Presented here are 21 T cell receptor beta chains from one specimen sequenced in a study of blood T cell repertoires in COVID-19. Sequencing used immunoSEQ multiplex PCR; TCRdb keeps in-frame clones, though not all of them. Of around 280,000 clones listed, around 91% are singletons. Sequencing was performed on PBMCs or T cells enriched from blood (not recorded which). These TCRs come from a woman younger than 30 with acute COVID-19.

The genes are TRBV24-1 and TRBJ1-2, with D possibly TRBD1 on 6 matching bases. The CDR3 extends over 13 amino acids. Germline CDR1 KGHDR, CDR2 SFDVKD. Between the trimmed V and J ends, which lost 4 bases and 4 bases, there was a span of 9 bases. CDR3 loop: CATSDSTGYGYTF. Here the CDR3 DNA reads TGTGCCACCAGTGACTCGACAGGCTATGGCTACACCTTC.

The genes are TRBV7-3 and TRBJ2-7, with a tentative D call TRBD2 (5 bases). Trimming removed 0 bases at V and 0 bases at J, with 12 bases between. Per germline, CDR1 SGHTA and CDR2 FQGTGA. The CDR3 length is 16 residues. CDR3 loop: CASSLTRVGRSYEQYF. In DNA form, the CDR3 reads TGTGCCAGCAGCTTAACGAGGGTAGGGCGCTCCTACGAGCAGTACTTC.

The V gene is TRBV3-1 (or the pseudogene TRBV3-2), the J gene TRBJ1-5; D not resolved. V was trimmed by 1 base and J by 3 bases, leaving 10 bases between them. The CDR3 runs to 15 residues. Per the germline V gene, CDR1 is LGHDT and CDR2 is YNNKEL (reference sequence). The CDR3 is CASSQGAAINQPQHF. The DNA of the CDR3 is TGTGCCAGCAGCCAAGGGGCCGCCATCAATCAGCCCCAGCATTTT.

The chain employs TRBV28 and TRBJ1-5; a weak D match, TRBD1 (6 bases). The CDR3 loop spans 18 amino acids. The ends were cut back, 6 bases at V and 7 bases at J, with 28 bases in the middle. Germline V gene sequence: CDR1 MDHEN, CDR2 SYDVKM. The CDR3 protein is CASSPPLREQGERQPQHF. The CDR3, as DNA: TGTGCCAGCAGCCCTCCCCTTCGTGAACAGGGAGAGAGGCAGCCCCAGCATTTT.

V and J are TRBV7-9 and TRBJ2-6; D uncertain. Per germline, CDR1 SEHNR and CDR2 FQNEAQ (reference sequence). V lost 4 bases to trimming and J lost 3 bases, with 10 bases between them. This CDR3 has 15 amino acids. The CDR3 reads CASSSPPGGANVLTF. In DNA, the CDR3 is TGTGCCAGCAGCTCCCCTCCCGGTGGGGCCAACGTCCTGACTTTC.

The CDR3 sequence is CASTIAGELFF. In DNA, the CDR3 is TGTGCCAGTACAATTGCCGGGGAGCTGTTTTTT. The rearrangement links TRBV19 to TRBJ2-2; D remains unclear. CDR3 size: 11 residues. Germline V lookup: CDR1 LNHDA, CDR2 SQIVND (reference sequence). V dropped 7 bases and J dropped 6 bases, with 6 bases sitting between them.

V is TRBV7-9 and J is TRBJ1-5, with D possibly being TRBD1 (5 bases). Germline V gene lookup returns CDR1 SEHNR and CDR2 FQNEAQ (reference sequence). The V gene lost 1 base and the J gene lost 10 bases, with 17 bases spanning the gap. The CDR3 spans 15 residues. CDR3 amino acids: CASSLEAGGTSPQHF. The CDR3 DNA reads TGTGCCAGCAGCTTAGAGGCGGGGGGAACCAGCCCCCAGCATTTT. Variable domain in full (rest from reference TRBV7-9 and TRBJ1-5): DTGVSQNPRHKITKRGQNVTFRCDPISEHNRLYWYRQTLGQGPEFLTYFQNEAQLEKSRLLSDRFSAERPKGSFSTLEIQRTEQGDSAMYLCASSLEAGGTSPQHFGDGTRLSIL.

The CDR3 nucleotides read TGTGCCAGCAGCTTGATCTGGGACAGGGAGAGTTCACCCCTCCACTTT. Translated: CASSLIWDRESSPLHF. This chain links TRBV27 with TRBJ1-6, with 9 nucleotides matching TRBD1. Germline-derived CDR1 and CDR2 are MNHEY and SMNVEV (reference sequence). This CDR3 comprises 16 residues. Losses at the gene ends were 6 bases for V and 9 bases for J; bases not matched to a gene: 12.

CDR3 protein: CASSLGTVGSIYF. The CDR3 DNA reads TGTGCCAGCAGCCTCGGGACAGTCGGTTCCATATATTTT. V and J are TRBV5-6 and TRBJ1-3, with TRBD1 matching 7 bases. The CDR3 is made up of 13 amino acids. V shed 4 bases and J 11 bases; nucleotides not matched to a gene: 9. Germline assignment: CDR1 SGHDT and CDR2 YYEEEE.

Here the CDR3 DNA reads TGTGCCACCAAAGCGGGTTATAACACCGGGGAGCTGTTTTTT. Amino acids: CATKAGYNTGELFF. The V call is TRBV28, the J call TRBJ2-2; a possible D gene is TRBD2 (6 bases). The CDR3 sequence is 14 residues long. V lost 10 bases, J lost 2 bases, and 14 bases lay in between. Per germline, CDR1 MDHEN and CDR2 SYDVKM.

The chain uses TRBV11-2 and TRBJ2-1; 7 bases agree with TRBD2. With V trimmed by 6 bases and J by 0 bases, 5 bases remained unmatched. Germline values: CDR1 SGHAT, CDR2 FQNNGV. The CDR3 runs 15 residues. The CDR3 DNA reads TGTGCCAGCAGACCGTGGGGGGGCTCCTACAATGAGCAGTTCTTC. It codes for CASRPWGGSYNEQFF.

This chain links TRBV6-4 with TRBJ2-1; 11 bases fit TRBD2. The CDR3 spans 16 residues. J was trimmed by 7 bases and V by 2 bases; bases with no gene match: 7. From germline, CDR1 is MRHNA and CDR2 SNTAGT. The CDR3 bases are TGTGCCAGCAGTGACATAGGGACTAGCGGAAGGAATGAGCAGTTCTTC. Its protein product is CASSDIGTSGRNEQFF.

The J gene is TRBJ2-1, the V gene TRBV18; 14 nucleotides match TRBD2. Germline V gene lookup returns CDR1 KGHSH and CDR2 LQKENI. The V gene end was trimmed by 6 bases and the J gene end by 10 bases; junction bases not matched to a gene: 5. The CDR3 consists of 14 residues. Here the CDR3 reads CASSPGLAGVEQFF. Here the CDR3 DNA reads TGTGCCAGCTCTCCGGGACTAGCGGGAGTCGAGCAGTTCTTC.

This clone was recorded a few times. J is TRBJ2-1 and V is TRBV10-2, with D possibly being TRBD2 (5 bases). The germline V gene encodes CDR1 WSHSY and CDR2 SAAADI. This CDR3 has 15 amino acids. Between the trimmed V and J ends, which lost 1 base and 7 bases, there was a span of 14 bases. The CDR3 here is CASSELSGVGNEQFF. The CDR3, as DNA: TGCGCCAGCAGTGAGTTGTCCGGGGTTGGTAATGAGCAGTTCTTC.

The V and J genes are TRBV21-1 and TRBJ1-3; the D call TRBD1 from the table was never checked on the DNA. TRBV21-1 is noted as a pseudogene. The CDR3 is made up of 14 amino acids. The CDR3 here is CASSNRATGNTIYF. The CDR3 nucleotides are TGTGCCAGTTCAAACAGGGCGACTGGAAACACCATATATTTT.

This chain joins TRBV6-1 and TRBJ2-7; D perhaps matches TRBD1 (6 bases). V gave up 1 base and J gave up 0 bases, with 10 bases separating them. The CDR3 spans 15 residues. The germline V gene encodes CDR1 MNHNS and CDR2 SASEGT. CDR3 nucleotide sequence: TGTGCCAGCAGTGAAGGGCAGGGGTCCTCCTACGAGCAGTACTTC. Amino acids: CASSEGQGSSYEQYF.

This chain connects TRBV24-1 to TRBJ2-1, with 13 bases identical to TRBD2. The CDR3 extends over 20 amino acids. V was pared by 4 bases and J by 4 bases, with 15 bases of the junction left unmatched. Germline CDR1 is KGHDR and CDR2 is SFDVKD. The CDR3 region is CATSDPLVTSGRAQYNEQFF. The CDR3 DNA reads as TGTGCCACCAGTGACCCCCTCGTTACTAGCGGGAGGGCCCAGTACAATGAGCAGTTCTTC.

V usage is TRBV30 and J usage is TRBJ2-1; TRBD2 matches at 7 bases. The CDR3 spans 13 residues. The germline gives CDR1 GTSNPN, CDR2 SVGIG (reference sequence). V dropped 2 bases and J dropped 6; count of bases not matched to a gene: 4. CDR3 sequence: CAWSTLAVNEQFF. The CDR3 DNA sequence: TGTGCCTGGAGTACCCTAGCGGTCAATGAGCAGTTCTTC.

In its sample, this clone was seen a few times. This rearrangement joins TRBV18 to TRBJ2-3, with D possibly TRBD2 on 5 matching bases. V lost 3 bases to trimming and J lost 1 base, with 11 bases between them. Germline assignment: CDR1 KGHSH and CDR2 LQKENI. The CDR3 covers 15 residues. The CDR3 region is CASSPATGGTDTQYF. Here the CDR3 DNA reads TGTGCCAGCTCACCGGCTACCGGGGGCACAGATACGCAGTATTTT.

This chain uses TRBV6-2 or TRBV6-3 with TRBJ2-1, with TRBD2 matching over 15 bases. Germline V lookup: CDR1 MNHEY, CDR2 SVGEGT. J lost 8 bases, V lost 5 bases, and 7 bases had no gene match. There are 16 residues in the CDR3. The CDR3, as DNA: TGTGCCAGCAGTGGCGGACTAGCGGGAGGGCAGGATGAGCAGTTCTTC. Translation gives CASSGGLAGGQDEQFF.

The chain recombines TRBV3-1 (or the pseudogene TRBV3-2) with TRBJ2-1; 8 nucleotides line up with TRBD1. V lost 0 bases and J lost 4; bases outside the gene matches: 26. Germline V lookup: CDR1 LGHDT, CDR2 YNNKEL (reference sequence). This CDR3 spans 23 amino acids. The CDR3 DNA sequence: TGTGCCAGCAGCCAAGACCCCTCCCCCGAGGACAGGGCCCTCGTCCCTTATTACAATGAGCAGTTCTTC. Its translation: CASSQDPSPEDRALVPYYNEQFF.